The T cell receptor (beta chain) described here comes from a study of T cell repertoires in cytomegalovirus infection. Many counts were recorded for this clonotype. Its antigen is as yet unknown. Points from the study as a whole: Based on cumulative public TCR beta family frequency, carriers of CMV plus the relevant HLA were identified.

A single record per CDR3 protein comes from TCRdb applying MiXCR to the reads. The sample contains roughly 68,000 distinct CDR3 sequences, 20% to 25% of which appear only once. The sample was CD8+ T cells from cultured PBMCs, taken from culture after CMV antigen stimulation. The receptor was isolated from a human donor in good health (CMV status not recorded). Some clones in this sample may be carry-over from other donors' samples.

Written as DNA, the CDR3 is TGCGCCAGCAGCTCGACGACGAGCTCCTACAATGAGCAGTTCTTC. Translation: CASSSTTSSYNEQFF. The chain combines TRBV5-1 with TRBJ2-1; the D is unclear. Germline assignment: CDR1 SGHRS and CDR2 YFSETQ. The CDR3 runs to 15 residues. V lost 3 bases and J lost 0, with 10 bases in between.